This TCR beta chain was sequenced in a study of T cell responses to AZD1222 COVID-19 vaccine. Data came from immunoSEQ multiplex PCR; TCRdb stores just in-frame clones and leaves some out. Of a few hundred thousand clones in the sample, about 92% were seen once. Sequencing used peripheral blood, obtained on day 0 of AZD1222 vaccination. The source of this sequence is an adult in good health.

CDR3 in DNA: TGTGCTAGTGGTTTTTTCGAAACGGGGGCTGTGAACACTGAAGCTTTCTTT. It translates to CASGFFETGAVNTEAFF. The rearrangement uses TRBV12-5 and TRBJ1-1; D is possibly TRBD1 (6 bases). V lost 3 bases to trimming and J lost 0 bases, with 17 bases between them. Germline CDR1 and CDR2: LGHNT and FRNRAP. The CDR3 spans 17 residues.